This is a list of T cell receptor beta chains from one sample in a study of shared clonotypes between healthy human individuals. This table comes from immunoSEQ multiplex PCR, and its TCRdb copy is limited to in-frame clones, with some not included. Found here are around 1,100,000 clones, 70% to 80% of them singletons; the top ten hold about 0.94%. Sequenced sample: memory CD4+ T cells from PBMCs. The receptors shown here come from a man younger than 35 in good health. Some clones in this sample may be carry-over from other donors' samples. Both conserved end residues are trimmed from each CDR3. The D gene is left open where the match is weak.

TRBV4-3	TRBJ1-5	NA	ASSQVNNQPQH
TRBV5-1	TRBJ2-5	NA	ASSLLPPRQETQY
TRBV9	TRBJ1-1	NA	ASSPQATANTEAF
TRBV7-9	TRBJ2-1	NA	ASSLGNSYNEQF
TRBV19	TRBJ1-2	TRBD1	ASSRGDRLINYGYT
TRBV9	TRBJ1-2	NA	ASSPGRNYGYT
TRBV28	TRBJ1-2	TRBD1	ASGPDREEGGYT
TRBV9	TRBJ2-5	NA	ASSVLGGLQETQY
TRBV30	TRBJ1-4	NA	AWADRNNEKLF
TRBV7-2	TRBJ1-4	NA	ASSLGQGIPNEKLF
TRBV6-5	TRBJ1-1	NA	ASRSTAQGGVEAF
TRBV5-1	TRBJ2-1	TRBD2	ASSIPSSGEGQF
TRBV27	TRBJ2-7	TRBD2	ASSLSGSWGSGRSYEQY
TRBV5-1	TRBJ2-3	TRBD1	ASSSRTGWTDTQY
TRBV27	TRBJ2-5	NA	ASSLGIGASETQY
TRBV5-1	TRBJ1-1	TRBD1	ASSLGQGRTEAF
TRBV29-1	TRBJ2-1	NA	SVEDPLDSYNEQF
TRBV19	TRBJ2-7	NA	ASSRSGTKSSYEQY
TRBV11-2	TRBJ2-7	TRBD2	ASSPMAGAVHEQY
TRBV6-6	TRBJ1-2	TRBD1	ASSSRRQGAVGYT
TRBV28	TRBJ1-5	NA	ASSRTGQNNQPQH
TRBV28	TRBJ1-2	NA	ASRPGRHYGYT
TRBV5-1	TRBJ1-1	NA	ASSLELSGDQAF
TRBV2	TRBJ1-2	NA	ASSSGGVSGYT
TRBV30	TRBJ1-5	NA	AWSWHHQPQH
TRBV6-1	TRBJ2-1	TRBD1	ASSEDDRVRSNEQF
TRBV7-2	TRBJ2-5	TRBD1	ASSIGQGAQETQY
TRBV27	TRBJ2-7	NA	ASSFTAWGSSYEQY
TRBV7-9	TRBJ2-5	NA	ASSLGQGQETQY
TRBV28	TRBJ2-1	NA	ASSSPGTVWQF
TRBV6-1	TRBJ2-3	NA	ASSGQTGTDTQY
TRBV29-1	TRBJ2-5	TRBD2	SVESGSQETQY
TRBV6-6	TRBJ2-3	TRBD1	ATSRGTGGLDTQY
TRBV5-8	TRBJ2-7	TRBD2	ASTRLRASGIASYEQY
TRBV18	TRBJ2-3	NA	ASSSGTASADTQY
TRBV12-5	TRBJ2-3	NA	ASGIRGEDTQY
TRBV29-1	TRBJ1-2	TRBD1	SARPGGRSHGYT
TRBV7-9	TRBJ1-1	NA	ASSLLGPNAEAF
TRBV6-1	TRBJ2-5	TRBD1	ASTLDRGWETQY
TRBV4-2	TRBJ1-2	NA	ASSPGGANYGYT
TRBV5-4	TRBJ1-1	NA	ASSLVGGPGTEAF
TRBV5-1	TRBJ2-3	TRBD1	ASSSKTGGISTDTQY
TRBV6-5	TRBJ2-1	NA	ASSFSGPSYNEQF
TRBV28	TRBJ1-5	TRBD1	ASSLSQGASYQPQH
TRBV27	TRBJ2-7	TRBD2	ASSLLGTSDEQY
TRBV28	TRBJ2-3	TRBD2	ASSSVAGASTDTQY
TRBV27	TRBJ2-7	NA	ASSAQGTYEQY
TRBV7-8	TRBJ2-7	TRBD2	ASSLGLANEQY